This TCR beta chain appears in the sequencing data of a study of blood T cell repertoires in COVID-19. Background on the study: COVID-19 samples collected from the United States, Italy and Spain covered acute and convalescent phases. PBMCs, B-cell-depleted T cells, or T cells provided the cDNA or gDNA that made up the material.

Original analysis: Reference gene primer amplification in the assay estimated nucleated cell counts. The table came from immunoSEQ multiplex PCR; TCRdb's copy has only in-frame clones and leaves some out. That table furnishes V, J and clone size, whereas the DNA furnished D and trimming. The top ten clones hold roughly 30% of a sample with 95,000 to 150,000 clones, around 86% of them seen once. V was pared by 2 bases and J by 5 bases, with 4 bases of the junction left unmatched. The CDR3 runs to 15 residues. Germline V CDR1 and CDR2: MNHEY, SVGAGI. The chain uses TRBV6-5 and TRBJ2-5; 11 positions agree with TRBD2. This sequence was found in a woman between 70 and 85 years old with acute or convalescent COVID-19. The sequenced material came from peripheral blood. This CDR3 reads CASSYLAGGRETQYF. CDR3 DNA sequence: TGTGCCAGCAGTTACCTAGCGGGGGGCCGGGAGACCCAGTACTTC.